This TCR beta chain comes out of a study of long-term antiretroviral therapy in people with HIV. Version v3.0 of the immunoSEQ assay was performed at survey level. Data came from immunoSEQ multiplex PCR; TCRdb stores just in-frame clones and leaves some out. The sample has more than 20,000 clones, around 85% seen once. CDR3 size: 13 residues. V lost 6 bases and J 6 bases, leaving 12 bases between the germline ends. Germline values: CDR1 MNHNS, CDR2 SASEGT. The TCR sequence derives from a man aged 35-49 years with HIV. Specimen: unsorted PBMCs, collected 2.3 years after starting antiretroviral therapy. The chain joins TRBV6-1 to TRBJ1-5; D may be TRBD1 (5 bases). The CDR3 loop is CASSLDRRQPQHF. Written as DNA, the CDR3 is TGTGCCAGCAGCCTAGACAGACGTCAGCCCCAGCATTTT.